This entry lists 30 T cell receptor beta chains sequenced from one sample in a study of T cell responses to AZD1222 COVID-19 vaccine. Measured with immunoSEQ multiplex PCR; TCRdb has only the in-frame clones, and not every one. The data contain approximately 140,000 clones, less than 95% of them seen just once; the ten biggest clones take up 3.4%. This sample comprised peripheral blood, obtained on day 0 of AZD1222 vaccination. These receptors were taken from an adult in good health.

The genes are TRBV5-1 and TRBJ2-5, with no clear D. The V and J ends lost 0 bases and 2 bases respectively, with 8 bases between them. Germline V lookup: CDR1 SGHRS, CDR2 YFSETQ. This CDR3 is 14 amino acids long. The chain's CDR3 is CASSLVGLQETQYF. In DNA form, the CDR3 reads TGCGCCAGCAGCTTGGTTGGGTTACAAGAGACCCAGTACTTC. Complete variable domain (other parts from reference TRBV5-1 and TRBJ2-5): KAGVTQTPRYLIKTRGQQVTLSCSPISGHRSVSWYQQTPGQGLQFLFEYFSETQRNKGNFPGRFSGRQFSNSRSEMNVSTLELGDSALYLCASSLVGLQETQYFGPGTRLLVL.

V is TRBV5-1 and J is TRBJ1-3; 7 nucleotides match TRBD1. CDR1 is SGHRS, CDR2 YFSETQ, per germline. The trim removed 5 bases at V and 0 bases at J, leaving 8 bases unmatched. The CDR3 consists of 16 residues. The CDR3 here is CASREPGQSSGNTIYF. CDR3 coding DNA: TGCGCCAGCAGGGAGCCGGGACAGTCCTCTGGAAACACCATATATTTT.

The rearrangement joins TRBV25-1 to TRBJ2-1; TRBD2 agrees at 7 bases. The CDR3 is made up of 14 amino acids. Germline assignment: CDR1 MGHDK and CDR2 SYGVNS. Unmatched junction bases numbered 2, after V lost 4 bases and J lost 2 bases. The CDR3 reads CASSVTSTYNEQFF. In DNA, the CDR3 is TGTGCCAGCAGTGTGACTAGCACCTACAATGAGCAGTTCTTC.

The chain is built from TRBV5-4 and TRBJ1-2; TRBD1 aligns across 7 bases. Germline CDR1 is SGHNT and CDR2 is YYREEE (reference sequence). This CDR3 has 14 amino acids. V gave up 4 bases and J gave up 1 base; unmatched junction bases: 4. CDR3 coding DNA: TGTGCCAGCAGCAGAACAGGGGTTAACTATGGCTACACCTTC. It translates to CASSRTGVNYGYTF.

The V and J genes are TRBV7-9 and TRBJ1-1; the D gene is possibly TRBD1 (6 bases). Deletions cut 5 bases from V and 4 bases from J, with 14 bases between. The germline CDR1 and CDR2 sequences are SEHNR and FQNEAQ (reference sequence). This CDR3 is 14 amino acids long. This CDR3 is CASSATGSGTEAFF. CDR3 in DNA: TGTGCCAGCAGCGCAACAGGGAGCGGCACTGAAGCTTTCTTT.

The chain couples TRBV2 to TRBJ1-4; the D is unclear. Germline CDR1 reads SNHLY; CDR2 reads FYNNEI. CDR3 length: 16 residues. Trimming stripped 5 bases from V and 0 bases from J, with 13 bases between. CDR3 sequence: CASSLRHSATNEKLFF. For the CDR3, the DNA is TGTGCCAGCAGTCTGCGACACAGCGCAACTAATGAAAAACTGTTTTTT.

V gene TRBV6-1 combines with J gene TRBJ1-1; D not resolved. The V end lost 1 base, the J end lost 0 bases, and 9 bases lay between the germline ends. CDR3 size: 15 residues. The germline gives CDR1 MNHNS, CDR2 SASEGT. The CDR3 region is CASSEVTALNTEAFF. DNA for the CDR3: TGTGCCAGCAGTGAAGTAACAGCCCTGAACACTGAAGCTTTCTTT.

The rearrangement links TRBV2 to TRBJ2-3; 9 bases line up with TRBD2. The CDR3 covers 17 residues. In germline, CDR1 is SNHLY, CDR2 FYNNEI. V lost 7 bases and J lost 3; bases outside the gene matches: 14. CDR3 DNA: TGTGCCAGCACTCCACCCGGGACTAGCCGGGGGACAGATACGCAGTATTTT. Translating it yields CASTPPGTSRGTDTQYF.

This sequence joins TRBV28 and TRBJ1-1; a possible D gene is TRBD1 (5 bases). With 5 bases removed from V and 3 bases from J, the gap between germline ends came to 19 bases. CDR1 is MDHEN and CDR2 is SYDVKM in the germline V gene. This CDR3 contains 16 residues. The CDR3 DNA is TGTGCCAGCAGTATCCCGGGAGGGGCTTTCGACACTGAAGCTTTCTTT. Translating gives CASSIPGGAFDTEAFF.

The chain employs TRBV6-6 and TRBJ1-1, with TRBD1 identical over 9 bases. The CDR3 sequence is 15 residues long. Germline CDR1 and CDR2: MNHNY and SVGAGI (reference sequence). Trimming removed 5 bases from V and 6 bases from J; junction bases left unmatched: 10. The CDR3 coding sequence is TGTGCCAGCAGTGGCTCGGACAGGGGTGGGGCTGAAGCTTTCTTT. Translated: CASSGSDRGGAEAFF.

The chain has TRBV19 and TRBJ1-4, with a weak D call TRBD1 (6 bases). The CDR3 covers 15 residues. Germline V gene lookup returns CDR1 LNHDA and CDR2 SQIVND (reference sequence). CDR3 loop: CAATRGAATNEKLFF. The CDR3 DNA reads as TGTGCAGCCACGCGGGGGGCCGCAACTAATGAAAAACTGTTTTTT.

The chain carries TRBV18 and TRBJ2-3; D might be TRBD2 (5 bases). The CDR3 covers 15 residues. V was trimmed by 2 bases and J by 2 bases, leaving 11 bases between them. Germline CDR1 reads KGHSH; CDR2 reads LQKENI. DNA for the CDR3: TGTGCCAGCTCACCAGAGGGCACTTCCACAGATACGCAGTATTTT. Protein product: CASSPEGTSTDTQYF. The full variable domain, completed using reference TRBV18 and TRBJ2-3, is NAGVMQNPRHLVRRRGQEARLRCSPMKGHSHVYWYRQLPEEGLKFMVYLQKENIIDESGMPKERFSAEFPKEGPSILRIQQVVRGDSAAYFCASSPEGTSTDTQYFGPGTRLTVL.

The chain recombines TRBV5-1 with TRBJ1-1; weak D call: TRBD1 (5 bases). V was shortened by 3 bases and J by 6 bases, with 18 bases between the two germline ends. The length of the CDR3 is 15 residues. The germline V gene encodes CDR1 SGHRS and CDR2 YFSETQ. The CDR3 here is CASSSKTQAPAEAFF. Written as DNA, the CDR3 is TGCGCCAGCAGCTCGAAGACACAGGCTCCCGCTGAAGCTTTCTTT.

This sequence joins TRBV6-1 and TRBJ2-7; 9 bases are a match to TRBD1. Germline V gives CDR1 MNHNS, CDR2 SASEGT. The CDR3 length is 14 residues. V trimming: 10 bases; J trimming: 1 base; junction bases outside the gene matches: 8. This chain's CDR3 is CATTGTGYSYEQYF. The CDR3 DNA reads as TGTGCCACCACCGGGACAGGGTATTCCTACGAGCAGTACTTC.

Here the CDR3 reads CASSYEPSSGNTIYF. CDR3 coding DNA: TGTGCCAGCAGTTACGAACCGAGCTCTGGAAACACCATATATTTT. This sequence joins TRBV6-2 or TRBV6-3 and TRBJ1-3; no clear D. CDR1 is MNHEY and CDR2 is SVGEGT in the germline V gene. The CDR3 runs to 15 residues. The V end was cut by 2 bases, the J end by 0 bases, with 8 bases between.

The chain is built from TRBV29-1 and TRBJ2-7, with D perhaps matching TRBD2 (6 bases). The CDR3 contains 15 residues. Trimming left V 1 base short and J 0 bases short, with 13 bases between. Germline CDR1 and CDR2: SQVTM and ANQGSEA. The CDR3 region has the DNA TGCAGCGTTGAAGGGGGGGACCTGAGCTCCTACGAGCAGTACTTC. This codes for CSVEGGDLSSYEQYF.

The CDR3 loop reads CATSDPRDGYTF. CDR3 in DNA: TGTGCCACCAGTGACCCCAGGGACGGCTACACCTTC. The chain has TRBV24-1 and TRBJ1-2, with a tentative D call TRBD1 (5 bases). CDR3 length: 12 amino acids. Trimming removed 4 bases at V and 8 bases at J, with 10 bases between. Germline CDR1 reads KGHDR; CDR2 reads SFDVKD.

The chain links TRBV4-2 to TRBJ2-7; D is undetermined. V lost 1 base and J lost 2, with 9 bases in between. CDR3 length: 14 residues. Germline V gives CDR1 LGHNA, CDR2 YNFKEQ. In nucleotides, the CDR3 is TGTGCCAGCAGCCAAGGGGATTTCCCCTACGAGCAGTACTTC. This codes for CASSQGDFPYEQYF.

This chain's CDR3 is CASSQDFVGGGSKQFF. The CDR3 DNA reads as TGTGCCAGCAGCCAAGATTTTGTGGGCGGCGGTTCGAAGCAGTTCTTC. The gene calls are TRBV14 and TRBJ2-1; D is uncertain. Trimming removed 0 bases at V and 11 bases at J, with 20 bases between. Germline CDR1 SGHDN, CDR2 FVKESK. The CDR3 is 16 amino acids. Filled out from reference TRBV14 and TRBJ2-1, the complete variable domain reads EAGVTQFPSHSVIEKGQTVTLRCDPISGHDNLYWYRRVMGKEIKFLLHFVKESKQDESGMPNNRFLAERTGGTYSTLKVQPAELEDSGVYFCASSQDFVGGGSKQFFGPGTRLTVL.

This chain joins TRBV10-3 and TRBJ2-1; 10 nucleotides align to TRBD2. Unmatched junction bases numbered 16, after V lost 10 bases and J lost 7 bases. The CDR3 length is 16 residues. CDR1 and CDR2 from the germline V gene are ENHRY and SYGVKD. CDR3 sequence: CATGASGSQLGNEQFF. CDR3 coding DNA: TGTGCCACGGGGGCTAGCGGGAGCCAGCTAGGTAATGAGCAGTTCTTC.

This rearrangement joins TRBV25-1 to TRBJ2-2; perhaps TRBD1 as D (5 bases). V lost 3 bases and J 0 bases, leaving 17 bases between the germline ends. This CDR3 comprises 18 residues. Germline V gene data show CDR1 as MGHDK and CDR2 as SYGVNS. The CDR3: CASSEWLGQETNTGELFF. The CDR3 region has the DNA TGTGCCAGCAGTGAGTGGTTAGGACAAGAGACGAACACCGGGGAGCTGTTTTTT.

This chain joins TRBV7-6 and TRBJ2-1; TRBD2 matches at 10 bases. From germline, CDR1 is SGHVS and CDR2 FNYEAQ. After removal of 5 bases from V and 4 bases from J, the junction contained 8 bases not matched to a gene. The CDR3 spans 16 residues. Here the CDR3 reads CASSHITSGMYNEQFF. DNA of the CDR3: TGTGCCAGCAGCCACATTACTAGCGGGATGTACAATGAGCAGTTCTTC.

The V gene is TRBV12-3 or TRBV12-4, the J gene TRBJ1-5; D gene unclear. The CDR3 length is 12 residues. The ends were cut back, 5 bases at V and 8 bases at J, with 10 bases in the middle. This CDR3 reads CASSLGGEPQHF. The CDR3 DNA is TGTGCCAGCAGTCTCGGCGGGGAGCCCCAGCATTTT.

CDR3 residues: CASSFGRGALNYGYTF. The CDR3 region has the DNA TGTGCCAGCAGCTTTGGTCGGGGCGCCCTTAACTATGGCTACACCTTC. The chain uses TRBV5-6 and TRBJ1-2; D perhaps matches TRBD1 (5 bases). CDR3 size: 16 residues. Germline CDR1 is SGHDT and CDR2 is YYEEEE. V was trimmed by 2 bases and J by 1 base, leaving 15 bases between them.

The J gene is TRBJ1-1, the V gene TRBV4-2, with 8 bases fitting TRBD1. J was trimmed by 6 bases and V by 3 bases; bases with no gene match: 6. Germline CDR1 LGHNA, CDR2 YNFKEQ. This CDR3 is 14 amino acids long. CDR3 sequence: CASSQVKQGAEAFF. CDR3 DNA sequence: TGTGCCAGCAGCCAGGTTAAACAGGGGGCTGAAGCTTTCTTT.

The count of this clone is one. This chain joins TRBV3-1 (or the pseudogene TRBV3-2) and TRBJ2-5; D is unclear. This CDR3 contains 12 residues. Germline V CDR1 and CDR2: LGHDT, YNNKEL (reference sequence). The V and J ends lost 6 bases and 5 bases respectively, with 10 bases between them. The CDR3 nucleotides read TGTGCCAGCAGGAAACATCGCGAGACCCAGTACTTC. Its protein product is CASRKHRETQYF.

Here the CDR3 DNA reads TGTGCCAGTAGTAGGGGACTTCCTGAAGCTTTCTTT. Protein sequence: CASSRGLPEAFF. V gene TRBV19 combines with J gene TRBJ1-1, with a possible D match to TRBD1 (5 bases). The CDR3 is made up of 12 amino acids. The V end lost 4 bases, the J end lost 6 bases, and 9 bases lay between the germline ends. Germline CDR1 LNHDA, CDR2 SQIVND (reference sequence).

V and J are TRBV2 and TRBJ1-5, with a tentative D call TRBD1 (6 bases). V lost 6 bases, J lost 2 bases, and 17 bases lay in between. Per the germline V gene, CDR1 is SNHLY and CDR2 is FYNNEI. This CDR3 is built from 16 residues. The CDR3 protein is CASSAGQPRGNQPQHF. Here the CDR3 DNA reads TGTGCCAGCAGCGCCGGACAGCCAAGGGGCAATCAGCCCCAGCATTTT.

Only one count was recorded for this clone. This sequence joins TRBV10-3 and TRBJ1-5, with 8 bases matching TRBD1. The CDR3 has 15 amino acids. CDR1 is ENHRY, CDR2 SYGVKD, per germline. V shed 6 bases, J shed 0 bases, and the junction held 4 bases outside the gene matches. For the CDR3, the DNA is TGTGCCATCAGAGGACAGGGATCTAGCAATCAGCCCCAGCATTTT. It encodes CAIRGQGSSNQPQHF.

The rearrangement uses TRBV15 and TRBJ1-3; D is uncertain. Germline V gives CDR1 LNHNV, CDR2 YYDKDF (reference sequence). The CDR3 is made up of 15 amino acids. Trimming shortened V by 0 bases and J by 1 base, and 7 bases separated the two germline ends. This CDR3 reads CATSRDQGSGNTIYF. The CDR3 DNA follows: TGTGCCACCAGCAGAGATCAAGGGTCTGGAAACACCATATATTTT.